This note documents a single TCR beta chain sequence. The antigen remains unidentified. The method was immunoSEQ multiplex PCR; TCRdb's version includes in-frame clones alone and lacks a portion of them. Of about 68,000 clones detected, 75% to 85% appear once; the ten largest clones hold more than 9%. This CDR3 has 17 amino acids. Trimming stripped 1 base from V and 2 bases from J, with 16 bases between. Germline CDR1 SGHRS, CDR2 YFSETQ. These data are taken from a study of vaccination effects on CD4 cells after COVID-19. The study's findings and limits: Researchers reported few convalescent patients and no early post-infection timepoints in the study.

Viral peptide pools were used in the ViraFEST assay to expand antigen-specific CD4+ T cells, and sequencing came afterward. Investigators separated out CD4+ T cells once around 11 days of culture had passed. Nucleocapsid antibodies stayed negative before and after vaccination, showing no earlier SARS-CoV-2 infection. Days 3 and 7 were when half the medium was replaced with IL-2 medium. This rearrangement joins TRBV5-1 to TRBJ1-3; TRBD1 is a possible D gene (5 bases). The material sequenced was CD4+ T cells from PBMCs cultured with SARS-CoV-2 spike peptides, taken before COVID-19 vaccination. This sequence originates from a human donor who received a COVID-19 vaccine. The CDR3 spells CASSLRHGGIPGNTIYF. The CDR3 DNA is TGCGCCAGCAGCTTGCGTCACGGGGGGATCCCTGGAAACACCATATATTTT.